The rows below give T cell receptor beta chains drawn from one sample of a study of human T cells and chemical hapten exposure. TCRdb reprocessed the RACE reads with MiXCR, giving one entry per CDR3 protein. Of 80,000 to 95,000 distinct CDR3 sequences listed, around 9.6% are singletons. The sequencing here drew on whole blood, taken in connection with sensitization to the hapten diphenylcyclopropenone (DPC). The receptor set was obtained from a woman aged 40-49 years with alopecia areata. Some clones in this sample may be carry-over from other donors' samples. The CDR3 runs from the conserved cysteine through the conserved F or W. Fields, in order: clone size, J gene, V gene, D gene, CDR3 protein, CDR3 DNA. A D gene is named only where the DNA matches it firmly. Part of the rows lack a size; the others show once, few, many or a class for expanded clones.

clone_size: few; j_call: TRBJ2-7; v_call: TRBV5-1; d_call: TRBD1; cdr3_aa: CASSSGQSRYEQYF; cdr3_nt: TGCGCCAGCAGCTCGGGACAGAGCCGCTACGAGCAGTACTTC
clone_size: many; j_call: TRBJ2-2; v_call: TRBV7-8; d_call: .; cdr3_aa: CASSLQITGELFF; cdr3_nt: TGTGCCAGCAGCTTACAGATTACCGGGGAGCTGTTTTTT
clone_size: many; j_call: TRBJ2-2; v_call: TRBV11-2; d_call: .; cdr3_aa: CASSYGRGGTGELFF; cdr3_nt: TGTGCCAGCAGCTACGGGCGGGGTGGCACCGGGGAGCTGTTTTTT
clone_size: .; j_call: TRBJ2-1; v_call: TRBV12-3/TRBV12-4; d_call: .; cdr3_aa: CASLGGPYNEQFF; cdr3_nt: TGTGCCAGTTTGGGGGGGCCTTACAATGAGCAGTTCTTC
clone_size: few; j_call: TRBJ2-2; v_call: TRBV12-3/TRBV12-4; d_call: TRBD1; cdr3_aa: CASSLRTGGFGGELFF; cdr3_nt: TGTGCCAGCAGTTTAAGGACAGGGGGCTTCGGCGGGGAGCTGTTTTTT
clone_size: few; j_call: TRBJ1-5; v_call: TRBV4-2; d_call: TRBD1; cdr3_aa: CASSQGQGNQPQHF; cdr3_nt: TGTGCCAGCAGCCAGGGACAGGGCAATCAGCCCCAGCATTTT
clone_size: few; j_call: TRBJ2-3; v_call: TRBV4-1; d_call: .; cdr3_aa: CASSQARGQNPDTQYF; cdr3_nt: TGCGCCAGCAGCCAAGCGAGGGGCCAAAATCCAGATACGCAGTATTTT
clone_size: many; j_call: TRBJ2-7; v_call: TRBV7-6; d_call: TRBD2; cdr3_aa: CASSYRLAGGYSGLYEQYF; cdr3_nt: TGTGCCAGCAGCTATAGACTAGCGGGGGGATACTCCGGACTCTACGAGCAGTACTTC
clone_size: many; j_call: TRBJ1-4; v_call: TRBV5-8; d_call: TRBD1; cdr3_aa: CASSPTDRGTEKLFF; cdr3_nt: TGTGCCAGCAGCCCGACGGACAGGGGAACTGAAAAACTGTTTTTT
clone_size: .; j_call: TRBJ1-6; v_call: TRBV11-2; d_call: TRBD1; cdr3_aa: CASSSRTGDNSPLHF; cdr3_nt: TGTGCCAGCAGCTCCAGGACAGGCGATAATTCACCCCTCCACTTT
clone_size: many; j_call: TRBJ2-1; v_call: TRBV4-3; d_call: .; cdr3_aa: CASSQDLAGEGNEQFF; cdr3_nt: TGCGCCAGCAGCCAAGATCTGGCAGGGGAAGGAAATGAGCAGTTCTTC